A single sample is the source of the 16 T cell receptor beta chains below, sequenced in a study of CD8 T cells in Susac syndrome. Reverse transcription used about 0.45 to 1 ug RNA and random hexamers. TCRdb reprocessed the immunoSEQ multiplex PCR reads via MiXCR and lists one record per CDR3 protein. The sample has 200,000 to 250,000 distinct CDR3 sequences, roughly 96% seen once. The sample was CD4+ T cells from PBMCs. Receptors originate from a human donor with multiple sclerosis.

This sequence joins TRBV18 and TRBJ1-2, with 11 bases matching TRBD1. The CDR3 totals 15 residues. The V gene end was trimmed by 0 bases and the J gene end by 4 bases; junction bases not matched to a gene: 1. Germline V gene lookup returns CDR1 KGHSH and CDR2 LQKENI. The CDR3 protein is CASSPPGTGGYGYTF. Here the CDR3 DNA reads TGTGCCAGCTCACCACCGGGGACAGGGGGCTATGGCTACACCTTC.

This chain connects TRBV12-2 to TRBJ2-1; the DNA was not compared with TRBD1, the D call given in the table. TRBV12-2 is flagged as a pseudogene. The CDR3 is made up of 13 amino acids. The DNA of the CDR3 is TGTGCAAGTCGCACGCCAGACCCCTTAGGGGAGTTCTTC. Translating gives CASRTPDPLGEFF.

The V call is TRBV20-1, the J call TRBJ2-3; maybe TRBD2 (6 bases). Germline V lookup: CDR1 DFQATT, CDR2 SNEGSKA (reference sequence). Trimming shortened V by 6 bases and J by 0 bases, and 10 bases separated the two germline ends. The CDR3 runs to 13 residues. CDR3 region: CSALAESTDTQYF. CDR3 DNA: TGCAGTGCCTTAGCGGAAAGCACAGATACGCAGTATTTT.

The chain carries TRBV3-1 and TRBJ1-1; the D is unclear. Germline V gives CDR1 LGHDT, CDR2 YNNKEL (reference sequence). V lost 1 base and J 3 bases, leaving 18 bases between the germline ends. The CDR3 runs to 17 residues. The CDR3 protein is CASSQARTRRRDTEAFF. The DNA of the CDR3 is TGTGCCAGCAGCCAAGCCCGGACCCGGAGGAGGGACACTGAAGCTTTCTTT.

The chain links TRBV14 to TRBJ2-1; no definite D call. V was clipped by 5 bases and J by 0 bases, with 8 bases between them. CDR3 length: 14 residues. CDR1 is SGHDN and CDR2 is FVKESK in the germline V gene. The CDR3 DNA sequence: TGTGCCAGCAGCTCGACACGCTCCTACAATGAGCAGTTCTTC. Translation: CASSSTRSYNEQFF.

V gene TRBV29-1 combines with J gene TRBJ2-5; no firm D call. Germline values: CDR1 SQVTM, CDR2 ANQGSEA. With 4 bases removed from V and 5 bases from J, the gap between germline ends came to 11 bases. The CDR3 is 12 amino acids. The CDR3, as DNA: TGCAGCGTTGCATTGAGCGTGGAGACCCAGTACTTC. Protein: CSVALSVETQYF. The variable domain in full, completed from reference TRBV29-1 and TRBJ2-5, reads SAVISQKPSRDICQRGTSLTIQCQVDSQVTMMFWYRQQPGQSLTLIATANQGSEATYESGFVIDKFPISRPNLTFSTLTVSNMSPEDSSIYLCSVALSVETQYFGPGTRLLVL.

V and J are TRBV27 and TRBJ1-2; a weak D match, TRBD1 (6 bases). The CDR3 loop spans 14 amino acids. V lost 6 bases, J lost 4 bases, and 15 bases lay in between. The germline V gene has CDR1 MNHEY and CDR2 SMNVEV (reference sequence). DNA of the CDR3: TGTGCCAGCAGAGAAACAGGGAAATTCTATGGCTACACCTTC. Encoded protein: CASRETGKFYGYTF.

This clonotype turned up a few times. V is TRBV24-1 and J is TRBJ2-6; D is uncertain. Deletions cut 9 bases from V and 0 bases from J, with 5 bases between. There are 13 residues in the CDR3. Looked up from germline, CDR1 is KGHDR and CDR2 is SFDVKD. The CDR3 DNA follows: TGTGCCACCTCTTCCTCTGGGGCCAACGTCCTGACTTTC. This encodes CATSSSGANVLTF.

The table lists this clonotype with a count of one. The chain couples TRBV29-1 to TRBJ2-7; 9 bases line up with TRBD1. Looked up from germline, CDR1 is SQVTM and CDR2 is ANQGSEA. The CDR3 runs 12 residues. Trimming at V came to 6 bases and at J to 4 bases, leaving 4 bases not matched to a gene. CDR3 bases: TGCAGCGTCCAACAGGGGGCATACGAGCAGTACTTC. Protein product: CSVQQGAYEQYF.

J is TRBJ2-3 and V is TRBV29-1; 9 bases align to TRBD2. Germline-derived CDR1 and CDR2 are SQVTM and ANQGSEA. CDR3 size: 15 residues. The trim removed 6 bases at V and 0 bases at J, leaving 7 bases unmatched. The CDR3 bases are TGCAGCGTGACCAGCGGGGGGACTAGCACAGATACGCAGTATTTT. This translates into CSVTSGGTSTDTQYF.

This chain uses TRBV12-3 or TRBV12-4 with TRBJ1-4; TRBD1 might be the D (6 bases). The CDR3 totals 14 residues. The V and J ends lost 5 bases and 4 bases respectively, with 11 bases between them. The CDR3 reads CASSKQGINEKLFF. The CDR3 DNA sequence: TGTGCCAGCAGTAAACAGGGAATTAATGAAAAACTGTTTTTT.

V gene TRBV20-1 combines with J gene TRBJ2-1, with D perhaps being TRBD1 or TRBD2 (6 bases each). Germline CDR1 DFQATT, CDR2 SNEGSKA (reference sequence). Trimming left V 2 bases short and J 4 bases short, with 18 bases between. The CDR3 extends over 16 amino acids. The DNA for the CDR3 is TGCAGTGCTAGACACCAGAAGGGGGGAACATACAATGAGCAGTTCTTC. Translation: CSARHQKGGTYNEQFF.

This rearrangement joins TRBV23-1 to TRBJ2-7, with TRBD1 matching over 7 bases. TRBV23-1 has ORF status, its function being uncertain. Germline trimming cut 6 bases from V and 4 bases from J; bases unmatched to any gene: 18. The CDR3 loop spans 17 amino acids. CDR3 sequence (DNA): TGCGCCAGCAGCCACAAAAGAGACAGGGAGCGTCGGTACGAGCAGTACTTC. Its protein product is CASSHKRDRERRYEQYF.

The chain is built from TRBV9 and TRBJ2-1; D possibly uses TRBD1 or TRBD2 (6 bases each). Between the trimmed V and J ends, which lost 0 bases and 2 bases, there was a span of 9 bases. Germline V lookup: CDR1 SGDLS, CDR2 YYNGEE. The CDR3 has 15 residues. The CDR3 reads CASSVGGAAYNEQFF. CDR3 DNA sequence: TGTGCCAGCAGCGTAGGGGGGGCGGCCTACAATGAGCAGTTCTTC.

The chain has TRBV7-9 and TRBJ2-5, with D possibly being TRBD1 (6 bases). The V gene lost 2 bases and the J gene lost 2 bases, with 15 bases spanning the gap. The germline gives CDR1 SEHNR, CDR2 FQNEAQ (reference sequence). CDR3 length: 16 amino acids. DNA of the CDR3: TGTGCCAGCAGCTTAACCCCTGACAGGCGACAAGAGACCCAGTACTTC. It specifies CASSLTPDRRQETQYF.

The CDR3 region is CSAKGFGTNEKLFF. CDR3 nucleotides: TGCAGTGCTAAGGGGTTCGGAACTAATGAAAAACTGTTTTTT. The chain carries TRBV20-1 and TRBJ1-4, with D maybe TRBD1 (5 bases). The CDR3 is 14 amino acids. CDR1 and CDR2 from the germline V gene are DFQATT and SNEGSKA (reference sequence). V gave up 4 bases and J gave up 1 base, with 10 bases separating them.